This record covers a single TCR beta chain. This may be a read error: a much more frequent sequence differs by one nucleotide. The CDR3 extends over 14 amino acids. V was shortened by 3 bases and J by 0 bases, with 8 bases between the two germline ends. In germline, CDR1 is LNHDA, CDR2 SQIVND (reference sequence). Total RNA amounting to roughly 0.5 ug was the source from which TCR beta cDNA was made with a constant-region primer. Libraries of TCR beta came from three nested multiplex PCR rounds with slightly modified ARM-PCR. Amplification in the first two PCR rounds was performed using TRBV1-TRBV30 forward primers and a C-beta reverse primer for roughly 9 cycles each. TCRdb independently ran MiXCR on the multiplex PCR reads; one entry per CDR3 protein. The sample lists roughly 200,000 distinct CDR3 sequences, around 85% seen once, with 15% to 20% in the top ten. The source of the sample is a study of tumor-infiltrating lymphocytes in primary liver carcinoma.

Bulk tissue was left unsorted, and RNA and DNA were co-extracted from 20-30 mg of it. The sequence derives from a man in his forties with primary liver carcinoma and hepatitis B virus infection. Sequencing used tumor tissue from primary liver carcinoma. V usage is TRBV19 and J usage is TRBJ1-1; D remains unclear. As DNA, the CDR3 is TGTGCCAGTAGTATCTGTGGGTTGAACACTGAAGCTTTCTTT. This sequence encodes CASSICGLNTEAFF.